This T cell receptor (beta chain) emerged from a study of cytomegalovirus exposure and HLA in healthy donors. General study results and limits: Sequencing had likely introduced a cluster of highly shared sequence variants as an artifact.

The CDR3 is made up of 13 amino acids. CDR1 and CDR2 (germline): LNHDA, SQIVND (reference sequence). The V and J ends lost 4 bases and 3 bases, in that order; junction bases with no gene match: 1. Details on this clone: What it recognizes is unknown.

The PCR was carried out with 60 Vbeta primers and 13 Jbeta primers. Sequenced by immunoSEQ multiplex PCR; TCRdb stores in-frame clones only, minus some. The sample yields under 250,000 clones, about 84% seen once. V and J are TRBV19 and TRBJ1-2, with 8 bases matching TRBD1. Sequenced material: PBMCs. This TCR was sampled from a human donor in good health. Written as DNA, the CDR3 is TGTGCCAGTAGTACGGACAGGGACTATGGCTACACCTTC. Residues: CASSTDRDYGYTF.